The 20 T cell receptor beta chains in this list originate from one sample, sequenced in a study of blood T cell repertoires in COVID-19 (TCRdb year 2020). The protocol used for the library was the immunoSEQ multiplex PCR assay. In its TCRdb copy, this immuneACCESS table keeps in-frame sequences only and misses some clones. Where compared with another copy, unresolved V genes explain less than half of these, and the others have no known cause. The sample profile shows roughly 90,000 clones; over 70% of them were found once. Under 35% of the sample belongs to the ten largest clones. The sequenced material came from peripheral blood. Receptor source: a woman of 80 years or more with active or convalescent COVID-19.

The chain links TRBV2 to TRBJ1-4; D gene uncertain. Per germline, CDR1 SNHLY and CDR2 FYNNEI. Trimming pared 5 bases from V and 0 bases from J, leaving 10 bases between. The CDR3 is 15 amino acids. The CDR3 bases are TGTGCCAGCAGTCATCCACTTGCAACTAATGAAAAACTGTTTTTT. This translates into CASSHPLATNEKLFF.

The gene calls are TRBV5-8 and TRBJ2-4, with D unclear. CDR1 is SGHTS and CDR2 is YDEGEE in the germline V gene. CDR3 length: 13 amino acids. The V end lost 1 base, the J end lost 8 bases, and 10 bases lay between the germline ends. CDR3 nucleotides: TGTGCCAGCAGCTTGTCTCCTCGGGACATTCAGTACTTC. Translating gives CASSLSPRDIQYF. The entire variable domain, with the rest obtained from reference TRBV5-8 and TRBJ2-4, is as follows: EAGVTQSPTHLIKTRGQQATLRCSPISGHTSVYWYQQALGLGLQFLLWYDEGEERNRGNFPPRFSGRQFPNYSSELNVNALELEDSALYLCASSLSPRDIQYFGAGTRLSVL.

This clone has only one observation. This chain uses TRBV7-9 with TRBJ2-1; a possible D gene is TRBD1 (5 bases). V shed 5 bases and J shed 9 bases, with 14 bases lying between them. CDR1 and CDR2 (germline): SEHNR, FQNEAQ (reference sequence). This CDR3 has 13 residues. In nucleotides, the CDR3 is TGTGCCAGCAGCCAACCTACAAGGGGTGAGCAGTTCTTC. It specifies CASSQPTRGEQFF.

CDR3 region: CAWSRSSGNTIYF. Written as DNA, the CDR3 is TGTGCCTGGAGTCGGAGCTCTGGAAACACCATATATTTT. The J gene is TRBJ1-3, the V gene TRBV30; D not certain. The CDR3 spans 13 residues. V was cut by 2 bases and J by 0 bases, with 5 bases left in between. The germline CDR1 and CDR2 sequences are GTSNPN and SVGIG (reference sequence).

The V and J genes are TRBV13 and TRBJ1-1, with a tentative D call TRBD1 (6 bases). The CDR3 runs to 14 residues. Germline CDR1 reads PRHDT; CDR2 reads FYEKMQ (reference sequence). Between the trimmed V and J ends, which lost 4 bases and 6 bases, there was a span of 15 bases. This CDR3 is CASSYTGSRSEAFF. The CDR3 DNA follows: TGTGCCAGCAGCTATACAGGGAGTAGGTCTGAAGCTTTCTTT.

This chain uses TRBV19 with TRBJ2-7; TRBD2 agrees at 9 bases. CDR3 length equals 14 residues. Per the germline V gene, CDR1 is LNHDA and CDR2 is SQIVND (reference sequence). V shed 3 bases, J shed 9 bases, and the junction held 9 bases outside the gene matches. This CDR3 is CASSIAASGGTQYF. As DNA, the CDR3 is TGTGCCAGTAGTATTGCGGCGAGCGGGGGGACGCAGTACTTC.

V gene TRBV10-3 combines with J gene TRBJ2-1; 7 bases line up with TRBD1. Germline CDR1 reads ENHRY; CDR2 reads SYGVKD. V trimming: 2 bases; J trimming: 2 bases; junction bases outside the gene matches: 6. This CDR3 is built from 16 residues. The CDR3 region is CAISEMAGGTYNEQFF. For the CDR3, the DNA is TGTGCCATCAGTGAGATGGCAGGGGGAACCTACAATGAGCAGTTCTTC.

The rearrangement uses TRBV30 and TRBJ1-2, with D uncertain. In germline, CDR1 is GTSNPN, CDR2 SVGIG (reference sequence). This CDR3 spans 12 amino acids. V lost 0 bases, J lost 5 bases, and 7 bases lay in between. The CDR3 sequence is CAWSVMRYGYTF. CDR3 nucleotide sequence: TGTGCCTGGAGTGTCATGAGATATGGCTACACCTTC.

The chain recombines TRBV6-5 with TRBJ1-5, with a weak D call TRBD1 (6 bases). V was clipped by 5 bases and J by 7 bases, with 18 bases between them. The CDR3 totals 15 residues. Looked up from germline, CDR1 is MNHEY and CDR2 is SVGAGI. The CDR3 sequence: CASSTRPGGGQPQHF. The CDR3 DNA reads TGTGCCAGCAGTACTAGGCCGGGGGGCGGCCAGCCCCAGCATTTT.

CDR3 in amino acids: CASSSGQGLSTEAFF. CDR3 DNA sequence: TGTGCCAGCAGTTCCGGACAGGGCTTAAGTACTGAAGCTTTCTTT. The rearrangement links TRBV6-5 to TRBJ1-1, with 8 nucleotides matching TRBD1. Germline V gene sequence: CDR1 MNHEY, CDR2 SVGAGI. Trimming took 4 bases from V and 5 from J; bases not matched to a gene: 9. The CDR3 sequence is 15 residues long.

This chain connects TRBV30 to TRBJ2-2; 13 bases map to TRBD2. Germline assignment: CDR1 GTSNPN and CDR2 SVGIG (reference sequence). The CDR3 has 15 residues. V gave up 4 bases and J gave up 4 bases; unmatched junction bases: 3. DNA for the CDR3: TGTGCCTGGAAGGGACTAGCGGGAATCACCGGGGAGCTGTTTTTT. It yields the protein CAWKGLAGITGELFF.

CDR3 protein: CAIRPGTGASMNTEAFF. CDR3 DNA sequence: TGTGCCATCAGACCCGGGACAGGGGCCTCCATGAACACTGAAGCTTTCTTT. The genes are TRBV10-3 and TRBJ1-1; 10 bases match TRBD1. The germline gives CDR1 ENHRY, CDR2 SYGVKD. The CDR3 spans 17 residues. Germline trimming cut 6 bases from V and 0 bases from J; bases unmatched to any gene: 10.

The chain carries TRBV28 and TRBJ2-2, with a possible D match to TRBD2 (6 bases). The length of the CDR3 is 15 residues. The V gene's germline CDR1 is MDHEN and CDR2 SYDVKM. V was trimmed by 5 bases and J by 3 bases, leaving 13 bases between them. In nucleotides, the CDR3 is TGTGCCAGCAGTATGGGACTCCCTGACACCGGGGAGCTGTTTTTT. The encoded protein is CASSMGLPDTGELFF.

The chain joins TRBV6-2 or TRBV6-3 to TRBJ1-2, with D possibly being TRBD1 (5 bases). This CDR3 spans 14 amino acids. The V end lost 5 bases, the J end lost 2 bases, and 12 bases lay between the germline ends. Germline V lookup: CDR1 MNHEY, CDR2 SVGEGT. CDR3 sequence (DNA): TGTGCCAGCAGTGGACACTCGCAGAACTATGGCTACACCTTC. This translates into CASSGHSQNYGYTF.

This chain links TRBV6-5 with TRBJ1-4, with TRBD1 matching 9 bases. Germline V gene lookup returns CDR1 MNHEY and CDR2 SVGAGI. Trimming removed 2 bases from V and 8 bases from J; junction bases left unmatched: 6. This CDR3 is 15 amino acids long. CDR3 region: CASSYLDRGREKLFF. The CDR3 DNA is TGTGCCAGCAGTTACCTGGACAGGGGTAGGGAAAAACTGTTTTTT.

This clone is a singleton in its sample. This chain joins TRBV5-6 and TRBJ1-5; 7 positions match TRBD1. This CDR3 spans 17 amino acids. Germline lookup yields CDR1 SGHDT and CDR2 YYEEEE. V lost 5 bases and J lost 5; bases outside the gene matches: 16. CDR3 DNA sequence: TGTGCCAGCAGTACTACAGGGGTTGAGATTTCGGATCAGCCCCAGCATTTT. Translated, it gives CASSTTGVEISDQPQHF.

The rearrangement joins TRBV5-1 to TRBJ2-1; D is possibly TRBD2 (6 bases). CDR1 is SGHRS and CDR2 is YFSETQ in the germline V gene. This CDR3 is built from 16 residues. Trimming took 0 bases from V and 16 from J, leaving 26 bases between them. The CDR3, as DNA: TGCGCCAGCAGCTTGGCTGGGAACCGGGGGTCCGGAGCAAGTTTCTTC. Encoded protein: CASSLAGNRGSGASFF. The entire variable domain, with the rest obtained from reference TRBV5-1 and TRBJ2-1, is as follows: KAGVTQTPRYLIKTRGQQVTLSCSPISGHRSVSWYQQTPGQGLQFLFEYFSETQRNKGNFPGRFSGRQFSNSRSEMNVSTLELGDSALYLCASSLAGNRGSGASFFGPGTRLTVL.

This clone appeared a single time. The gene calls are TRBV11-2 and TRBJ2-5; no firm D call. CDR1 and CDR2 from the germline V gene are SGHAT and FQNNGV. The CDR3 runs 13 residues. V was clipped by 2 bases and J by 3 bases, with 7 bases between them. The CDR3 loop reads CASSLSPKETQYF. The CDR3 DNA reads TGTGCCAGCAGCTTAAGCCCGAAAGAGACCCAGTACTTC.

The chain has TRBV28 and TRBJ2-1; 7 nucleotides align to TRBD1. Germline CDR1 reads MDHEN; CDR2 reads SYDVKM. The V segment lost 6 bases and the J segment 5 bases; nucleotides outside the gene matches: 10. The CDR3 extends over 15 amino acids. The CDR3 DNA reads TGTGCCAGCAGCCTTCCGGGACAGTTGAACAATGAGCAGTTCTTC. Translating it yields CASSLPGQLNNEQFF. Combining the CDR3 with reference TRBV28 and TRBJ2-1 gives the whole variable domain DVKVTQSSRYLVKRTGEKVFLECVQDMDHENMFWYRQDPGLGLRLIYFSYDVKMKEKGDIPEGYSVSREKKERFSLILESASTNQTSMYLCASSLPGQLNNEQFFGPGTRLTVL.

CDR3 protein: CASMEGVTYNEQFF. The CDR3 nucleotides read TGTGCCAGCATGGAGGGAGTTACATACAATGAGCAGTTCTTC. The chain carries TRBV6-6 and TRBJ2-1, with TRBD2 as a possible D gene (6 bases). Deletions cut 7 bases from V and 4 bases from J, with 14 bases between. The V gene's germline CDR1 is MNHNY and CDR2 SVGAGI (reference sequence). CDR3 length equals 14 residues.